This T cell receptor (beta chain) was sequenced in a study of blood T cell repertoires in COVID-19. The wider study: The United States, Italy and Spain provided the acute and convalescent COVID-19 samples. The cDNA or gDNA used as material had been derived from T cells, B-cell-depleted T cells, or PBMCs.

Original data processing: Reference gene primer amplification gave nucleated cell count estimates. Assay: immunoSEQ multiplex PCR; the TCRdb copy retains only in-frame clones and omits some. From that table come the V and J calls and clone size; the DNA was used to work out D and trimming. The data contain 250,000 to 300,000 clones, approximately 90% of them singletons. This clone has a single count. Germline CDR1 reads MGHDK; CDR2 reads SYGVNS. The CDR3 extends over 15 amino acids. V was trimmed by 3 bases and J by 4 bases, leaving 14 bases between them. The receptor comes from a man aged 18 to 29 with active or convalescent COVID-19. Sequencing used peripheral blood. V gene TRBV25-1 combines with J gene TRBJ2-3; possible D gene TRBD1, 5 bases. The CDR3 reads CASSDSKGPPDTQYF. CDR3 nucleotides: TGTGCCAGCAGTGATTCCAAGGGGCCCCCAGATACGCAGTATTTT.